This record looks at one TCR beta chain sequence and its context. Germline loops: CDR1 LNHNV, CDR2 YYDKDF (reference sequence). The V end lost 0 bases, the J end lost 6 bases, and 11 bases lay between the germline ends. The CDR3 spans 14 residues. The record originates from a study of blood T cell repertoires in COVID-19. The repertoire was sequenced with immunoSEQ multiplex PCR; TCRdb's copy has only in-frame clones and lacks some. The data contain about 480,000 clones, around 89% of them singletons. This clonotype was sampled from a woman in her 30s with acute or convalescent COVID-19. Sequencing input: peripheral blood. The chain carries TRBV15 and TRBJ2-5; the D gene is possibly TRBD2 (5 bases). DNA for the CDR3: TGTGCCACCAGCAGAGACGGGATCCCCCAGACCCAGTACTTC. The encoded protein is CATSRDGIPQTQYF. Full variable domain (outside the CDR3, taken from reference TRBV15 and TRBJ2-5): DAMVIQNPRYQVTQFGKPVTLSCSQTLNHNVMYWYQQKSSQAPKLLFHYYDKDFNNEADTPDNFQSRRPNTSFCFLDIRSPGLGDTAMYLCATSRDGIPQTQYFGPGTRLLVL.